This TCR beta chain came from a study of T cells expressing NK-cell markers (dated by TCRdb to 2018 to 2021). About the full investigation: Three sorted T-cell subsets (CD3+CD56+NKG2C+, CD3+CD56+NKG2C- and CD3+CD56-NKG2C+) from several donors had their TCR beta-chain repertoires profiled. Of the eight sequenced donors, seven were found to be HCMV-seropositive and one was found to be HCMV-seronegative. The study sequenced eight donors, all healthy volunteers chosen at random: three men and five women. Sequencing of the libraries produced 2 x 150 bp reads on Illumina HiSeq 2000/2500, MiSeq or NextSeq. Broad study findings and their caveats: Those dominant clonotypes were again the most abundant among CD3+CD56-NKG2C+ cells in several donors, at about 25-60.1%. It remained unclear whether the expanded NKG2C-expressing T cell clones were specific for HCMV antigens. In more than five donors, the dominant CD3+CD56+NKG2C+ clonotypes were found to rank among the top 10 CD8+ clonotypes and to make up roughly 1.0-7.5% of CD8+ T cells.

A word on this clonotype: Its antigen is currently not known.

HCMV-specific IgG was detected in serum with a commercial ELISA kit to determine HCMV serostatus. Ficoll density gradient centrifugation was used to isolate peripheral blood mononuclear cells from blood. Sequences ENHRY (CDR1) and SYGVKD (CDR2) are obtained from the germline V gene. Taken from cysteine to phenylalanine, the CDR3 has 15 residues. Nucleotide data are not available. The sequencer listed for this sample is Illumina HiSeq 2000. 5'RACE template switching, by which a universal primer site and unique molecular identifiers were added, was used to make TCR beta cDNA libraries. Synthesis of cDNA was primed from the TCR beta constant segment and was followed by two consecutive PCR amplification steps. In the source study's methods: Reads were demultiplexed and grouped by UMI with MIGEC, and clonotypes were assembled and quantified with MiTCR. Only TCR cDNA sequences supported by at least two reads were kept to exclude erroneous sequences. Downstream repertoire analysis used the tcR package, and clonotypes were matched across fractions by CDR3 nucleotide sequence plus V segment. Antigen specificity was annotated against VDJdb with VDJmatch, allowing one amino acid substitution in CDR3. TCRdb reprocessed the reads and provides one entry for every CDR3 protein sequence; no DNA is given. The V and J calls, along with clone size, are taken from TCRdb and not from the paper's own processing. In this sample's table one finds about 540,000 distinct CDR3 sequences. The top ten clonotypes cover approximately 3.6% of the sample.

The sequence is built from TRBV10-3 and TRBJ2-7; TCRdb outputs TRBD1, but without DNA this stays unchecked. The sequenced material came from blood T cells: a sorted CD56 or NKG2C T cell subset, CD4+ or CD8+ T cells, or bulk PBMC T cells (not recorded which). The TCR comes from a man younger than 30 in good health. Donor details come from another sample of the same person, matched by shared clones. CDR3 reads: CAIRAGGDRGYEQYF.